One sample yielded the 10 T cell receptor beta chains listed below, sequenced in a study of cytomegalovirus exposure and HLA in healthy donors. Amplification used 60 Vbeta primers and 13 Jbeta primers. This table comes from immunoSEQ multiplex PCR, and its TCRdb copy is limited to in-frame clones, with some not included. The table has 150,000 to 200,000 clones, approximately 84% seen once. Sequenced sample: PBMCs. The receptors were sampled from a woman aged 30 to 39 in good health and CMV-seropositive.

The chain combines TRBV6-6 with TRBJ2-3, with 8 bases identical to TRBD1. This CDR3 has 15 amino acids. The junction had 5 bases not matched to a gene; V was cut back by 3 bases and J by 3 bases. Looked up from germline, CDR1 is MNHNY and CDR2 is SVGAGI (reference sequence). The CDR3 DNA follows: TGTGCCAGCAGTTATCAGGGGGCTATGACAGATACGCAGTATTTT. Translating gives CASSYQGAMTDTQYF.

V gene TRBV10-3 combines with J gene TRBJ2-1; possible D gene TRBD2, 6 bases. The CDR3 consists of 13 residues. V lost 8 bases to trimming and J lost 5 bases, with 13 bases between them. From germline, CDR1 is ENHRY and CDR2 SYGVKD. The DNA for the CDR3 is TGTGCCATCGGGGGAGGACGCGACAATGAGCAGTTCTTC. Translation: CAIGGGRDNEQFF.

The gene calls are TRBV28 and TRBJ2-1; D perhaps matches TRBD1 (7 bases). V was pared by 6 bases and J by 0 bases, with 15 bases between. The CDR3 extends over 16 amino acids. From germline, CDR1 is MDHEN and CDR2 SYDVKM. Here the CDR3 DNA reads TGTGCCAGCAGACTGGAGGGGGCAAGCTCCTACAATGAGCAGTTCTTC. It codes for CASRLEGASSYNEQFF.

This chain joins TRBV2 and TRBJ2-7; D remains unclear. From germline, CDR1 is SNHLY and CDR2 FYNNEI. The CDR3 has 11 amino acids. The germline V and J ends were trimmed by 9 bases and 3 bases, with 9 bases remaining between them. The CDR3 sequence is CASFTGYEQYF. CDR3 bases: TGTGCCAGTTTTACGGGCTACGAGCAGTACTTC. The variable domain in full, with the rest retrieved from reference TRBV2 and TRBJ2-7, is EPEVTQTPSHQVTQMGQEVILRCVPISNHLYFYWYRQILGQKVEFLVSFYNNEISEKSEIFDDQFSVERPDGSNFTLKIRSTKLEDSAMYFCASFTGYEQYFGPGTRLTVT.

The chain combines TRBV19 with TRBJ2-3; the D gene is possibly TRBD1 (6 bases). The CDR3 spans 15 residues. Germline loops: CDR1 LNHDA, CDR2 SQIVND (reference sequence). Trimming took 5 bases from V and 1 from J, leaving 13 bases between them. For the CDR3, the DNA is TGTGCCAGTAGTTTCTTTGCAGGGGGCACAGATACGCAGTATTTT. Encoded protein: CASSFFAGGTDTQYF.

V and J are TRBV28 and TRBJ2-1; 7 bases align to TRBD2. The CDR3 sequence is 15 residues long. CDR1 is MDHEN, CDR2 SYDVKM, per germline. V gave up 7 bases and J gave up 0 bases; unmatched junction bases: 6. The CDR3 loop is CASTLGGISYNEQFF. In DNA, the CDR3 is TGTGCCAGCACCCTGGGGGGGATCTCCTACAATGAGCAGTTCTTC.

The CDR3 loop is CASSPSPGTATYEQYF. Written as DNA, the CDR3 is TGCGCCAGCAGCCCCTCTCCCGGGACTGCAACCTACGAGCAGTACTTC. The chain recombines TRBV5-1 with TRBJ2-7; a weak D match, TRBD2 (6 bases). V was clipped by 4 bases and J by 2 bases, with 19 bases between them. CDR1 and CDR2 (germline): SGHRS, YFSETQ. The CDR3 is made up of 16 amino acids.

This chain links TRBV9 with TRBJ2-7; D perhaps matches TRBD1 (5 bases). The germline V gene encodes CDR1 SGDLS and CDR2 YYNGEE. The germline V and J ends were trimmed by 9 bases and 2 bases, with 21 bases remaining between them. The CDR3 is made up of 15 amino acids. The chain's CDR3 is CATVLRQIIAYEQYF. For the CDR3, the DNA is TGTGCCACCGTGCTTCGACAGATAATAGCCTACGAGCAGTACTTC.

The chain is built from TRBV4-1 and TRBJ1-3; D is undetermined. This CDR3 spans 15 amino acids. The V gene's germline CDR1 is MGHRA and CDR2 YSYEKL. The ends were cut back, 3 bases at V and 0 bases at J, with 9 bases in the middle. The CDR3, as DNA: TGCGCCAGCAGCCAGAAAGAGAGCTCTGGAAACACCATATATTTT. Translating gives CASSQKESSGNTIYF.

This chain connects TRBV4-3 to TRBJ2-7; D is perhaps TRBD1 (6 bases). The V gene lost 0 bases and the J gene lost 1 base, with 10 bases spanning the gap. This CDR3 spans 15 amino acids. Germline V lookup: CDR1 LGHNA, CDR2 YSLEER. Here the CDR3 DNA reads TGCGCCAGCAGCCAAGATTCCAGGGGTTCCTACGAGCAGTACTTC. Residues: CASSQDSRGSYEQYF.